These 25 T cell receptor beta chains originate from one sample sequenced in a study of shared clonotypes between healthy human individuals. TCRdb's table, derived via immunoSEQ multiplex PCR, lists solely in-frame clones and lacks some. Here the sample spans some 580,000 clones, 95% to 98% being singletons. Naive CD8 cells, CD45RO-negative and positively selected for CCR7, excluded terminally differentiated effector memory CD45RA+ cells. The sequenced sample was naive CD8+ T cells sorted from blood. These receptors all come from a young man in good health.

The chain uses TRBV5-1 and TRBJ2-7; no definite D call. This CDR3 has 12 amino acids. Between the trimmed V and J ends, which lost 4 bases and 4 bases, there was a span of 9 bases. CDR1 is SGHRS and CDR2 is YFSETQ in the germline V gene. The CDR3 DNA reads as TGCGCCAGCAGCCAGCAACCATACGAGCAGTACTTC. Its translation: CASSQQPYEQYF.

This chain joins TRBV10-3 and TRBJ2-3; 14 nucleotides align to TRBD2. CDR3 length: 16 residues. Per germline, CDR1 ENHRY and CDR2 SYGVKD. V trimming: 5 bases; J trimming: 2 bases; junction bases outside the gene matches: 3. In DNA, the CDR3 is TGTGCCATCAGTCAGGGACTAGCGGGAGACACAGATACGCAGTATTTT. Residues: CAISQGLAGDTDTQYF.

Concerning this clone itself: Other DNA sequences in the sample encode the same CDR3. The J gene is TRBJ1-1, the V gene TRBV7-8; D uncertain. V dropped 1 base and J dropped 1 base, with 4 bases sitting between them. Germline assignment: CDR1 SGHVS and CDR2 FQNEAQ. The CDR3 has 13 amino acids. The CDR3 loop reads CASSLVRNTEAFF. DNA of the CDR3: TGTGCCAGCAGCTTAGTCAGGAACACTGAAGCTTTCTTT.

This sequence joins TRBV4-3 and TRBJ2-5; TRBD2 is a possible D gene (5 bases). This CDR3 region has 15 residues. CDR1 and CDR2 from the germline V gene are LGHNA and YSLEER. V gave up 1 base and J gave up 4 bases, with 13 bases separating them. CDR3 coding DNA: TGCGCCAGCAGCCAAGGCCCCGGGGTTGGAGAGACCCAGTACTTC. Amino acids: CASSQGPGVGETQYF.

This rearrangement joins TRBV13 to TRBJ1-2; 7 nucleotides agree with TRBD1. Trimming cost V 2 bases and J 3 bases; bases outside gene matches: 9. The V gene's germline CDR1 is PRHDT and CDR2 FYEKMQ (reference sequence). CDR3 length: 16 amino acids. In nucleotides, the CDR3 is TGTGCCAGCAGCTTAAAGGGCGGACAGGCCGACTATGGCTACACCTTC. Its protein is CASSLKGGQADYGYTF.

The chain carries TRBV27 and TRBJ1-2, with D tentatively TRBD1 (6 bases). This CDR3 comprises 15 residues. From germline, CDR1 is MNHEY and CDR2 SMNVEV (reference sequence). Trimming cost V 5 bases and J 5 bases, with 18 bases left between them. CDR3 region: CASSPEGGLFYGYTF. The CDR3 DNA sequence: TGTGCCAGCAGTCCCGAGGGGGGGCTCTTTTATGGCTACACCTTC.

V gene TRBV27 combines with J gene TRBJ2-7; D assignment may be TRBD1 or TRBD2 (5 bases each). The CDR3 covers 15 residues. V lost 5 bases, J lost 5 bases, and 19 bases lay in between. CDR1 is MNHEY and CDR2 is SMNVEV in the germline V gene (reference sequence). CDR3 loop: CASSPTGWDGHEQYF. The DNA of the CDR3 is TGTGCCAGCAGTCCGACGGGTTGGGACGGGCACGAGCAGTACTTC.

The gene calls are TRBV15 and TRBJ1-5; D gene unclear. From germline, CDR1 is LNHNV and CDR2 YYDKDF (reference sequence). The CDR3 has 13 residues. V lost 1 base, J lost 6 bases, and 7 bases lay in between. The chain's CDR3 is CATSRGRAQPQHF. CDR3 bases: TGTGCCACCAGCAGAGGACGGGCTCAGCCCCAGCATTTT.

The genes are TRBV5-1 and TRBJ1-5; no clear D. The V and J ends lost 0 bases and 1 base respectively, with 5 bases between them. The CDR3 extends over 14 amino acids. Germline CDR1 and CDR2: SGHRS and YFSETQ. In nucleotides, the CDR3 is TGCGCCAGCAGCTTGGGAGGAAGCAATCAGCCCCAGCATTTT. Its translation: CASSLGGSNQPQHF. Variable domain in full (rest from reference TRBV5-1 and TRBJ1-5): KAGVTQTPRYLIKTRGQQVTLSCSPISGHRSVSWYQQTPGQGLQFLFEYFSETQRNKGNFPGRFSGRQFSNSRSEMNVSTLELGDSALYLCASSLGGSNQPQHFGDGTRLSIL.

The chain is built from TRBV5-1 and TRBJ2-7; a possible D gene is TRBD2 (6 bases). The V end lost 0 bases, the J end lost 4 bases, and 11 bases lay between the germline ends. This CDR3 contains 14 residues. Germline V gene sequence: CDR1 SGHRS, CDR2 YFSETQ. The CDR3 coding sequence is TGCGCCAGCAGCTTGGAGGTCGGGAGATACGAGCAGTACTTC. Its translation is CASSLEVGRYEQYF.

J is TRBJ2-1 and V is TRBV11-3; D gene unclear. The CDR3 length is 15 residues. Trimming stripped 0 bases from V and 2 bases from J, with 8 bases between. Germline values: CDR1 SGHNT, CDR2 YENEEA. This CDR3 reads CASSLETLPYNEQFF. CDR3 DNA: TGTGCCAGCAGCTTAGAAACTTTACCCTACAATGAGCAGTTCTTC.

The gene calls are TRBV27 and TRBJ2-3; no clear D. V gave up 5 bases and J gave up 2 bases, with 8 bases separating them. The V gene's germline CDR1 is MNHEY and CDR2 SMNVEV (reference sequence). This CDR3 region has 13 residues. This CDR3 is CASSLTATDTQYF. The CDR3 region has the DNA TGTGCCAGCAGTCTGACCGCCACAGATACGCAGTATTTT.

This chain links TRBV2 with TRBJ2-3; tentatively, D is TRBD1 (6 bases). This CDR3 comprises 18 residues. The germline V and J ends were trimmed by 0 bases and 1 base, with 17 bases remaining between them. Germline CDR1 reads SNHLY; CDR2 reads FYNNEI. CDR3 sequence (DNA): TGTGCCAGCAGTGAAGCTTCGACAGGAAGAGGGGGCACAGATACGCAGTATTTT. It translates to CASSEASTGRGGTDTQYF.

The rearrangement links TRBV2 to TRBJ2-7; maybe TRBD2 (7 bases). CDR1 and CDR2 (germline): SNHLY, FYNNEI. V gave up 3 bases and J gave up 5 bases, with 14 bases separating them. The length of the CDR3 is 14 residues. CDR3 amino acids: CASSDPRGRDEQYF. The CDR3 DNA follows: TGTGCCAGCAGTGACCCGCGGGGGCGGGACGAGCAGTACTTC.

As for this clone: Other DNA sequences from this sample encode an identical CDR3 as well. The genes are TRBV6-5 and TRBJ2-3, with D unclear. Germline assignment: CDR1 MNHEY and CDR2 SVGAGI. V lost 3 bases and J lost 3, with 7 bases in between. This CDR3 has 13 residues. The CDR3 DNA is TGTGCCAGCAGTTATCTAGGAACAGATACGCAGTATTTT. Its protein is CASSYLGTDTQYF.

The chain employs TRBV4-1 and TRBJ2-1; D is perhaps TRBD2 (6 bases). The CDR3 loop spans 17 amino acids. V dropped 0 bases and J dropped 6 bases, with 18 bases sitting between them. Germline V gives CDR1 MGHRA, CDR2 YSYEKL. This CDR3 is CASSQEVPTSPGNEQFF. The CDR3 DNA reads as TGCGCCAGCAGCCAAGAAGTCCCGACTAGTCCGGGCAATGAGCAGTTCTTC.

V usage is TRBV5-1 and J usage is TRBJ2-7; D is uncertain. Germline CDR1 SGHRS, CDR2 YFSETQ. The CDR3 contains 14 residues. V lost 1 base and J lost 2, with 10 bases in between. The CDR3 DNA sequence: TGCGCCAGCAGCTTGACGGGTATGCCCTACGAGCAGTACTTC. This translates into CASSLTGMPYEQYF. Variable domain in full (rest from reference TRBV5-1 and TRBJ2-7): KAGVTQTPRYLIKTRGQQVTLSCSPISGHRSVSWYQQTPGQGLQFLFEYFSETQRNKGNFPGRFSGRQFSNSRSEMNVSTLELGDSALYLCASSLTGMPYEQYFGPGTRLTVT.

This sequence joins TRBV9 and TRBJ2-3; 11 positions agree with TRBD2. The CDR3 runs to 22 residues. Germline lookup yields CDR1 SGDLS and CDR2 YYNGEE. V was pared by 3 bases and J by 6 bases, with 27 bases of the junction left unmatched. DNA for the CDR3: TGTGCCAGCAGCGACCCCAGAATTGATCTAGCGGGAGGCCGGGTTCGTAGGGATACGCAGTATTTT. It specifies CASSDPRIDLAGGRVRRDTQYF.

This clone has only a few counts. The chain couples TRBV7-8 to TRBJ2-2, with D perhaps matching TRBD2 (6 bases). The germline V gene has CDR1 SGHVS and CDR2 FQNEAQ. The CDR3 contains 14 residues. The germline V and J ends were trimmed by 9 bases and 1 base, with 12 bases remaining between them. The CDR3 loop reads CASRGTENTGELFF. CDR3 DNA: TGTGCCAGTCGCGGGACGGAGAACACCGGGGAGCTGTTTTTT. The full variable domain, in which reference TRBV7-8 and TRBJ2-2 provide the parts outside the CDR3, is GAGVSQSPRYKVAKRGQDVALRCDPISGHVSLFWYQQALGQGPEFLTYFQNEAQLDKSGLPSDRFFAERPEGSVSTLKIQRTQQEDSAVYLCASRGTENTGELFFGEGSRLTVL.

In this sample, this clone turned up once. J is TRBJ2-1 and V is TRBV10-2; 8 positions match TRBD1. The ends lost 3 bases at V and 6 bases at J; junction bases unmatched: 7. This CDR3 is built from 15 residues. The germline CDR1 and CDR2 sequences are WSHSY and SAAADI. CDR3 sequence (DNA): TGCGCCAGCAGTGACTGGACAGGGCTCGGCAATGAGCAGTTCTTC. The encoded protein is CASSDWTGLGNEQFF.

CDR3 in DNA: TGTGCCAGCAGCCAGGAGGGAGGCAATCAGCCCCAGCATTTT. This codes for CASSQEGGNQPQHF. The rearrangement joins TRBV7-6 to TRBJ1-5, with D hard to call. Germline CDR1 and CDR2: SGHVS and FNYEAQ. The CDR3 loop spans 14 amino acids. The germline V and J ends were trimmed by 5 bases and 2 bases, with 10 bases remaining between them.

The CDR3 protein is CASSLLADYNEQFF. CDR3 DNA: TGTGCCAGCAGCTTGTTGGCCGACTACAATGAGCAGTTCTTC. V gene TRBV5-6 combines with J gene TRBJ2-1, with D hard to call. V was trimmed by 1 base and J by 3 bases, leaving 8 bases between them. CDR3 size: 14 residues. Germline V gene data show CDR1 as SGHDT and CDR2 as YYEEEE.

The genes are TRBV5-6 and TRBJ2-2; D gene unclear. The CDR3 spans 12 residues. Trimming cost V 4 bases and J 6 bases, with 7 bases left between them. The germline gives CDR1 SGHDT, CDR2 YYEEEE. The CDR3 nucleotides read TGTGCCAGCAGCCTGTACTCCGGGGAGCTGTTTTTT. Amino acid sequence: CASSLYSGELFF.

This sequence joins TRBV5-1 and TRBJ2-3; TRBD2 matches 13 bases. This CDR3 has 17 residues. Germline V gives CDR1 SGHRS, CDR2 YFSETQ. V shed 4 bases and J 5 bases; nucleotides not matched to a gene: 10. CDR3: CASSDGTSGISLDTQYF. CDR3 nucleotide sequence: TGCGCCAGCAGCGACGGGACTAGCGGGATATCACTAGATACGCAGTATTTT.

The V gene is TRBV7-6, the J gene TRBJ2-6, with D perhaps TRBD1 (5 bases). Trimming took 1 base from V and 3 from J, leaving 7 bases between them. Per germline, CDR1 SGHVS and CDR2 FNYEAQ. There are 15 residues in the CDR3. CDR3 amino acids: CASSLEGDGANVLTF. CDR3 nucleotides: TGTGCCAGCAGCTTAGAAGGGGATGGGGCCAACGTCCTGACTTTC.